The present T cell receptor (beta chain) was sequenced within a study of T-cell reconstitution after alpha-beta-depleted transplantation in children. The study, taken as a whole, reports: T-cell counts and diversity at one year post-transplant came mainly from newly produced T cells. The study traced high day-60 TCRbeta diversity in some patients to surviving recipient T cells and thymic progenitors. Reported findings indicate that, about two months after transplant, alpha-beta T cells came from several hundred expanded clones, which were derived from non-depleted graft cells.

This clonotype showed up just a few times. No antigen is known for it. The V end lost 3 bases, the J end lost 4 bases, and 12 bases lay between the germline ends. Germline CDR1 SQVTM, CDR2 ANQGSEA. The CDR3 is 13 residues long. The TCRbeta library was prepared with unique molecular identifiers. TCRdb analysed the PCR reads with MiXCR anew, one entry per CDR3 protein. The table lists fewer than 700,000 distinct CDR3 sequences, more than 20% of them singletons, with 12% to 15% in the top ten. The chain uses TRBV29-1 and TRBJ1-1; D remains ambiguous. Material: PBMCs, mostly from graft donor cells, obtained 360 days after TCRalphabeta/CD19-depleted stem cell transplant. This TCR came from a boy younger than two who had a stem cell transplant for acute myeloid leukemia, so the T cells may come from the graft donor. The DNA of the CDR3 is TGCAGCGTTGACTCGGACGGATCCACTGAAGCTTTCTTT. It translates to CSVDSDGSTEAFF.